The source of this T cell receptor beta chain is a study of T-cell memory formation after mild COVID-19. The CDR3 length is 14 residues. Germline CDR1 is MNHEY and CDR2 is SVGAGI. The J segment lost 7 bases and the V segment lost 5 bases, leaving 8 bases of the junction unmatched. TCRdb recomputed calls from the 5' RACE reads with MiXCR, one row per CDR3 protein. The sample comprises around 370,000 distinct CDR3 sequences, more than 20% of which are singletons, and approximately 13% rests with the top ten. A single count supports this clonotype. This clonotype was sampled from an adult woman who had mild COVID-19 (a few samples of this study predate the infection). Cell type and time point are not known. The sequenced sample consisted of PBMCs or a T cell subset sorted from them (not recorded which). The chain combines TRBV6-5 with TRBJ1-2; 9 nucleotides line up with TRBD1. The CDR3 coding sequence is TGTGCCAGCAGTACTGGGACAGGGATCTCTGGCTACACCTTC. Protein sequence: CASSTGTGISGYTF.